This T cell receptor beta chain was observed in a study of blood T cell repertoires in COVID-19. The data were produced by immunoSEQ multiplex PCR, yet TCRdb's version contains in-frame clones alone and is incomplete. Altogether approximately 81,000 clones are present, around 89% being singletons, with the ten largest covering more than 0.95%. Per germline, CDR1 SGHKS and CDR2 YYEKEE (reference sequence). Losses at the gene ends were 6 bases for V and 4 bases for J; bases not matched to a gene: 9. CDR3 length: 15 amino acids. Sequenced: PBMCs or T cells enriched from blood (not recorded which). The chain joins TRBV5-5 to TRBJ2-5, with TRBD1 matching 10 bases. The sequence was collected from a woman in her fifties or sixties with acute COVID-19. The CDR3 sequence: CASISGTGDGETQYF. The CDR3 DNA is TGTGCCAGCATCTCCGGGACAGGGGATGGAGAGACCCAGTACTTC.